Below are 3 T cell receptor beta chains sequenced from a single sample in a study of blood T cell repertoires in COVID-19. Clones were read by immunoSEQ multiplex PCR, and TCRdb kept only the in-frame ones, dropping some. The sample holds about 170,000 clones, 87% seen once. Material for sequencing was peripheral blood. The receptors shown here come from a woman aged 50 to 65 with acute or convalescent COVID-19.

V usage is TRBV6-5 and J usage is TRBJ1-5, with 8 bases identical to TRBD1. V lost 5 bases to trimming and J lost 3 bases; unmatched junction nucleotides: 3. Germline V CDR1 and CDR2: MNHEY, SVGAGI. The CDR3 runs to 14 residues. CDR3 coding DNA: TGTGCCAGCAGTAAACAGGGGGACAATCAGCCCCAGCATTTT. Its translation is CASSKQGDNQPQHF.

The chain has TRBV7-9 and TRBJ2-7; 13 bases map to TRBD2. The CDR3 is made up of 16 amino acids. Germline V gene sequence: CDR1 SEHNR, CDR2 FQNEAQ (reference sequence). Trimming removed 0 bases from V and 5 bases from J; junction bases left unmatched: 4. The CDR3 nucleotides are TGTGCCAGCAGCTTAGCGAGGACTAGCGGGAGTCACGAGCAGTACTTC. As protein: CASSLARTSGSHEQYF.

This chain uses TRBV27 with TRBJ1-6; possible D gene TRBD1, 5 bases. Germline V lookup: CDR1 MNHEY, CDR2 SMNVEV (reference sequence). The CDR3 sequence is 16 residues long. V gave up 7 bases and J gave up 3 bases, with 16 bases separating them. CDR3 residues: CASKAGGFVYNSPLHF. DNA of the CDR3: TGTGCCAGCAAAGCGGGGGGATTTGTCTATAATTCACCCCTCCACTTT.